This entry describes one T cell receptor beta chain. Its specificity is not known. A multiplex PCR was run with 60 Vbeta primers and 13 Jbeta primers. Original processing methods: Per a later analysis, the number of unique TCR beta chains was some 75 million, of which around 9.9 million were shared. The method was immunoSEQ multiplex PCR; TCRdb's version includes in-frame clones alone and lacks a portion of them. Clone size and the V and J calls come from that table; the DNA yielded D and trimming. The sample records around 130,000 clones, roughly 74% being singletons. These data are taken from a study of cytomegalovirus exposure and HLA in healthy donors. Study conclusions and caveats: Whilst most TCR sequences proved rare, a subset of public TCRs occurred across many donors. A link between a missense DCLRE1C variant and TCR beta V- and J-gene trimming emerged from a later analysis.

V dropped 0 bases and J dropped 0 bases, with 6 bases sitting between them. CDR1 and CDR2 from the germline V gene are SGHRS and YFSETQ. The CDR3 consists of 15 residues. This chain uses TRBV5-1 with TRBJ1-4; D uncertain. Material for sequencing was PBMCs. The receptor's source is a woman in her forties or fifties in good health and CMV-seropositive. As DNA, the CDR3 is TGCGCCAGCAGCTTGGAGCCCGCAACTAATGAAAAACTGTTTTTT. Translation: CASSLEPATNEKLFF.